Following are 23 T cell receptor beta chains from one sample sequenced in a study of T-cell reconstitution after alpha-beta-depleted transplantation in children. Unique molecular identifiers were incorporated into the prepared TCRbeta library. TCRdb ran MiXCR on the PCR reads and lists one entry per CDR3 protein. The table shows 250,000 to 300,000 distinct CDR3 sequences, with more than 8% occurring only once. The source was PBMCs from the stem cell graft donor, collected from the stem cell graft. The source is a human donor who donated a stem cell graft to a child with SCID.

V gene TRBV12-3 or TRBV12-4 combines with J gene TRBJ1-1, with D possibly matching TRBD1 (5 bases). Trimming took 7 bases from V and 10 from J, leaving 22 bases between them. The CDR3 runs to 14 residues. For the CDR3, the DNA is TGTGCCAGCAACGCCGAGGGGCCAATAGTCGGAGCTTTCTTT. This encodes CASNAEGPIVGAFF.

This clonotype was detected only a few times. CDR3 protein: CASRGQFRSGEQYF. Written as DNA, the CDR3 is TGTGCCAGCAGGGGACAGTTCAGATCCGGCGAGCAGTACTTC. The chain joins TRBV6-2 or TRBV6-3 to TRBJ2-7, with 7 bases fitting TRBD1. The CDR3 runs 14 residues. Germline assignment: CDR1 MNHEY and CDR2 SVGEGT. Trimming cost V 6 bases and J 6 bases; bases outside gene matches: 11.

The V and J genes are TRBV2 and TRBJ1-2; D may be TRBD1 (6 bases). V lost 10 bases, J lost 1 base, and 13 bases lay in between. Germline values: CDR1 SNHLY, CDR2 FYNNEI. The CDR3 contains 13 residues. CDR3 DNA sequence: TGTGCCACATTTTACAGGGATAACTATGGCTACACCTTC. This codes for CATFYRDNYGYTF.

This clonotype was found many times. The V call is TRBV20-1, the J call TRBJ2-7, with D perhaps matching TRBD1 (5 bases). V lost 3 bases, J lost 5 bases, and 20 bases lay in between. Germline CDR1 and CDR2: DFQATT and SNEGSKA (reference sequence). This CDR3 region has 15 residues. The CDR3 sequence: CSARTEIPNSHEQYF. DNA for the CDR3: TGCAGTGCTAGGACAGAGATTCCTAATTCCCACGAGCAGTACTTC.

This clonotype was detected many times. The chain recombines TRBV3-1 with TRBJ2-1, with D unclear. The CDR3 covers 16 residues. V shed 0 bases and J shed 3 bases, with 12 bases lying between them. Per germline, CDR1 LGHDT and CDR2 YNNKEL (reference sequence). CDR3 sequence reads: CASSQDLNLVYNEQFF. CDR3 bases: TGTGCCAGCAGCCAAGATCTAAACCTCGTCTACAATGAGCAGTTCTTC.

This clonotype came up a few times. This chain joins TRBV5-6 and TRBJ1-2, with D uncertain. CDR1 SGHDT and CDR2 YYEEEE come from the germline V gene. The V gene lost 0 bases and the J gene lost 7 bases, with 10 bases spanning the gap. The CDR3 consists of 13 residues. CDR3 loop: CASSLEAAAGYTF. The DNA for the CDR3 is TGTGCCAGCAGCTTGGAGGCAGCTGCTGGCTACACCTTC.

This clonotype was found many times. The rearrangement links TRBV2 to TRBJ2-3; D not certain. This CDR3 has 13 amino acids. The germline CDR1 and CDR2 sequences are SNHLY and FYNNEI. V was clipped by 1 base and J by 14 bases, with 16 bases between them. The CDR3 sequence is CASSEGGKPRRYF. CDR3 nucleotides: TGTGCCAGCAGTGAAGGGGGAAAGCCCAGACGGTATTTT. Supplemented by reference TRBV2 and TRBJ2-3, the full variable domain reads EPEVTQTPSHQVTQMGQEVILRCVPISNHLYFYWYRQILGQKVEFLVSFYNNEISEKSEIFDDQFSVERPDGSNFTLKIRSTKLEDSAMYFCASSEGGKPRRYFGPGTRLTVL.

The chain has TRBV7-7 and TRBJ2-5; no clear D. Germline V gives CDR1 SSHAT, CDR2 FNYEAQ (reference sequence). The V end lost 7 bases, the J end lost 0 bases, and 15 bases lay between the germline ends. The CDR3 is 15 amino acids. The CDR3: CASTRLIDHQETQYF. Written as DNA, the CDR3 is TGTGCCAGCACCCGACTGATAGACCACCAAGAGACCCAGTACTTC.

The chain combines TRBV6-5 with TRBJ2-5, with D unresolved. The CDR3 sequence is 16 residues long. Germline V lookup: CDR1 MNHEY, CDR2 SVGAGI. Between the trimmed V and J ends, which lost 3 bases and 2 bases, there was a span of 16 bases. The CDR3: CASSYSLARAQETQYF. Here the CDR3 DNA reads TGTGCCAGCAGTTATAGTTTGGCTAGGGCACAAGAGACCCAGTACTTC.

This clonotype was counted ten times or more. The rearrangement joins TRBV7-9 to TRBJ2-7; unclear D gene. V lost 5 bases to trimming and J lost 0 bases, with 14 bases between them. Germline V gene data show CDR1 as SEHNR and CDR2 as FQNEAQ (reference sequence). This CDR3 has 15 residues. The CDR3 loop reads CASSLEAGSSYEQYF. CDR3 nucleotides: TGTGCCAGCAGCCTAGAGGCAGGAAGCTCCTACGAGCAGTACTTC.

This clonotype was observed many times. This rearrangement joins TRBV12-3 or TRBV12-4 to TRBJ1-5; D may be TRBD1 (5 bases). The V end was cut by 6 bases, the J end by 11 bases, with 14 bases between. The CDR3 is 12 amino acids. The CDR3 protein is CASSPTGRTQHF. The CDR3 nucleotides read TGTGCCAGCAGCCCTACAGGAAGGACCCAGCATTTT.

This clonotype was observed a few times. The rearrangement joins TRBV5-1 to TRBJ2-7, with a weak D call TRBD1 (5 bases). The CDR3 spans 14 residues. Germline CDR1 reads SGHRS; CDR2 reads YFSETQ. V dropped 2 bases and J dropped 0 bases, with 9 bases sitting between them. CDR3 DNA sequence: TGCGCCAGCAGCTTCACCAGGGACTCCTACGAGCAGTACTTC. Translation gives CASSFTRDSYEQYF.

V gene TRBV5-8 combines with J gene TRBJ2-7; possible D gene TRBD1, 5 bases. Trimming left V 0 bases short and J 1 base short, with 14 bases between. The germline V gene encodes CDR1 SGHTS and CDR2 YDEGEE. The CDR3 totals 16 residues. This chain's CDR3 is CASSLAGDSYSYEQYF. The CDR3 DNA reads TGTGCCAGCAGCTTGGCTGGTGACAGTTATTCCTACGAGCAGTACTTC.

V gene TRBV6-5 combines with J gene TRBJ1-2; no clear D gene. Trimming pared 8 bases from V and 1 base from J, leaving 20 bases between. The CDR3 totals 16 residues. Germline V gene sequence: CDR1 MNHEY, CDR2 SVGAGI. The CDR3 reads CASGPTTVLDNYGYTF. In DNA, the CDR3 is TGTGCCAGCGGCCCGACAACGGTACTGGATAACTATGGCTACACCTTC.

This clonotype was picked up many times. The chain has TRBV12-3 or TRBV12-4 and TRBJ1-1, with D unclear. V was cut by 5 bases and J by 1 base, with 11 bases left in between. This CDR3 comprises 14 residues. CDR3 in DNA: TGTGCCAGCAGTGCCGTCTGGGCGAACACTGAAGCTTTCTTT. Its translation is CASSAVWANTEAFF.

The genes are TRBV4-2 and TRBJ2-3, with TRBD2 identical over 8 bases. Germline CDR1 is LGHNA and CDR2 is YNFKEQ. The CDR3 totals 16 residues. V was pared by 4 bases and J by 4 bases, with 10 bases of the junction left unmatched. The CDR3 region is CASSRRIGGAADTQYF. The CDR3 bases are TGTGCCAGCAGCCGTCGTATCGGGGGGGCGGCAGATACGCAGTATTTT.

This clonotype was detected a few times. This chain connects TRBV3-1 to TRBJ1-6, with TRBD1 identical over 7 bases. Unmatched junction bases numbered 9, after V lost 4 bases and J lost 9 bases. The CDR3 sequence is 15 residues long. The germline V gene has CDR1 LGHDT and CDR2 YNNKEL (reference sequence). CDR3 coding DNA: TGTGCCAGCAGCCCTCCGGGACAGTACTCTTCACCCCTCCACTTT. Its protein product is CASSPPGQYSSPLHF.

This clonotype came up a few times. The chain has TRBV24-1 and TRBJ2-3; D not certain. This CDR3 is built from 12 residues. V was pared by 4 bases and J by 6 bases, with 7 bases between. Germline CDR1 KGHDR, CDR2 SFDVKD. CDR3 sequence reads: CATSDPTDTQYF. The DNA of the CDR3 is TGTGCCACCAGTGACCCCACGGATACGCAGTATTTT.

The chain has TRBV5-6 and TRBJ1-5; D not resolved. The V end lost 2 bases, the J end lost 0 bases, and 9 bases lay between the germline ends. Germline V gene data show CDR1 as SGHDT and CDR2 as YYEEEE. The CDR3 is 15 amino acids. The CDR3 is CASSLFGVSNQPQHF. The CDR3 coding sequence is TGTGCCAGCAGCTTATTTGGAGTTAGCAATCAGCCCCAGCATTTT.

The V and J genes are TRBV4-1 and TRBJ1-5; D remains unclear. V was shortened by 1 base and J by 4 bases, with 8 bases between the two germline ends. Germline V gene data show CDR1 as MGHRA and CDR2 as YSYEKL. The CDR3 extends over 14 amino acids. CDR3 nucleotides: TGCGCCAGCAGCCAAGGGTGGAGTAATCAGCCCCAGCATTTT. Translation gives CASSQGWSNQPQHF.

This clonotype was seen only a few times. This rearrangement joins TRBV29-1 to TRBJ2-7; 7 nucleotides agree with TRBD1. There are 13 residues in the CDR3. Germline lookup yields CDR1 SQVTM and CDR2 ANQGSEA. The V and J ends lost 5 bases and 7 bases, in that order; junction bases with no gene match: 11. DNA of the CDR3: TGCAGCGTTACAGGGGCTGTCCGAGGAGAGCAGTACTTC. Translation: CSVTGAVRGEQYF.

The DNA of the CDR3 is TGTGCCACCAGCAGCGCACTGACCCAGGGTATCCCTCGGTTCTTC. This encodes CATSSALTQGIPRFF. The chain couples TRBV15 to TRBJ2-1; a possible D gene is TRBD1 (5 bases). The CDR3 is 15 amino acids. Germline CDR1 reads LNHNV; CDR2 reads YYDKDF (reference sequence). V lost 3 bases and J lost 15, with 24 bases in between.

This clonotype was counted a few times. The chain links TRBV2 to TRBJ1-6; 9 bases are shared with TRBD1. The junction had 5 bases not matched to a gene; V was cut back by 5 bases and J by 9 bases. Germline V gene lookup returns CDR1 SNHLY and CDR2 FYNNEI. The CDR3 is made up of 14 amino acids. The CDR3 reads CASSTGTGSSPLHF. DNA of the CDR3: TGTGCCAGCAGTACCGGGACAGGGAGTTCACCCCTCCACTTT.